Listed here are 20 T cell receptor beta chains from one sample, sequenced in a study of cytomegalovirus exposure and HLA in healthy donors (dated by TCRdb to about 2017). Receptor amplification or capture employed the immunoSEQ multiplex PCR assay. The multiplex PCR relied on a mix of 60 forward primers for TCR Vbeta segments and 13 reverse primers for TCR Jbeta segments. In TCRdb, the immuneACCESS table is reduced to in-frame sequences with V and J assigned. These tables do not hold every clone; where another copy was compared, an unresolved V gene accounts for under half, and the others remain unexplained. This sample lists over 150,000 clones; about 64% were detected once. The ten largest make up approximately 1.5% of the sample. Sequenced sample: PBMCs. Every receptor here comes from a man over 45 in good health and CMV-seronegative.

The table lists this clone with a count of one. V usage is TRBV4-1 and J usage is TRBJ2-2; D perhaps matches TRBD1 (5 bases). CDR3 length equals 13 residues. Germline assignment: CDR1 MGHRA and CDR2 YSYEKL. Trimming cost V 3 bases and J 5 bases, with 7 bases left between them. This CDR3 is CASSQAGTGELFF. The CDR3 nucleotides read TGCGCCAGCAGCCAGGCAGGGACCGGGGAGCTGTTTTTT.

The genes are TRBV11-1 and TRBJ2-1; 7 nucleotides match TRBD2. The ends lost 0 bases at V and 10 bases at J; junction bases unmatched: 12. Germline CDR1 reads SGHAT; CDR2 reads FQDESV (reference sequence). The CDR3 spans 16 residues. CDR3 nucleotide sequence: TGTGCCAGCAGCTTAGCGAACCAGCGGGGAAAGGGAGAGCAGTTCTTC. Translation gives CASSLANQRGKGEQFF.

V and J are TRBV2 and TRBJ1-2, with 7 positions matching TRBD1. Germline CDR1 is SNHLY and CDR2 is FYNNEI. The CDR3 covers 14 residues. V was pared by 6 bases and J by 5 bases, with 9 bases of the junction left unmatched. The DNA of the CDR3 is TGTGCCAGCAGCCCCGGGACAGACCCATATGGCTACACCTTC. It translates to CASSPGTDPYGYTF.

The V and J genes are TRBV7-9 and TRBJ2-7, with 10 bases matching TRBD1. V lost 4 bases and J lost 4; bases outside the gene matches: 7. In germline, CDR1 is SEHNR, CDR2 FQNEAQ (reference sequence). The CDR3 runs to 15 residues. CDR3 loop: CASSSRDRGVYEQYF. As DNA, the CDR3 is TGTGCCAGCAGCTCCCGGGACAGGGGAGTTTACGAGCAGTACTTC. Combining the CDR3 with reference TRBV7-9 and TRBJ2-7 gives the whole variable domain DTGVSQNPRHKITKRGQNVTFRCDPISEHNRLYWYRQTLGQGPEFLTYFQNEAQLEKSRLLSDRFSAERPKGSFSTLEIQRTEQGDSAMYLCASSSRDRGVYEQYFGPGTRLTVT.

This clone was found a few times. The rearrangement uses TRBV27 and TRBJ2-7, with 11 nucleotides matching TRBD2. CDR3 length: 14 residues. Losses at the gene ends were 6 bases for V and 6 bases for J; bases not matched to a gene: 7. Germline lookup yields CDR1 MNHEY and CDR2 SMNVEV (reference sequence). CDR3 DNA: TGTGCCAGCAGCCAGGGTAGCGGGGGGGGCGAGCAGTACTTC. Amino acid sequence: CASSQGSGGGEQYF.

Comments on this clone: The sample has other DNA sequences that encode this CDR3 too. The chain combines TRBV29-1 with TRBJ2-3; 10 bases match TRBD2. V dropped 2 bases and J dropped 6; count of bases not matched to a gene: 5. Per germline, CDR1 SQVTM and CDR2 ANQGSEA. The CDR3 consists of 14 residues. For the CDR3, the DNA is TGCAGCGTTGAACCCAGCGGGGGGGCCGATACGCAGTATTTT. Translated: CSVEPSGGADTQYF.

The chain employs TRBV29-1 and TRBJ2-1, with TRBD1 matching over 7 bases. In germline, CDR1 is SQVTM, CDR2 ANQGSEA. CDR3 size: 17 residues. Trimming took 0 bases from V and 0 from J; bases not matched to a gene: 8. For the CDR3, the DNA is TGCAGCGTTGAAGACGAGTGGGGACAGAGCTCCTACAATGAGCAGTTCTTC. Protein: CSVEDEWGQSSYNEQFF.

This clone was observed a handful of times. The rearrangement joins TRBV2 to TRBJ1-5; 9 bases match TRBD1. Germline V gene lookup returns CDR1 SNHLY and CDR2 FYNNEI. This CDR3 is 14 amino acids long. J lost 9 bases, V lost 3 bases, and 6 bases had no gene match. The CDR3 region is CASSEGQGRGPQHF. The CDR3 DNA sequence: TGTGCCAGCAGTGAGGGACAGGGTAGGGGGCCCCAGCATTTT.

This sequence joins TRBV19 and TRBJ1-2, with D unclear. The CDR3 is made up of 13 amino acids. CDR1 is LNHDA and CDR2 is SQIVND in the germline V gene (reference sequence). V shed 5 bases and J shed 2 bases, with 9 bases lying between them. The CDR3 coding sequence is TGTGCCAGTAGTCCCTCGGGGAACTATGGCTACACCTTC. It translates to CASSPSGNYGYTF.

This clone appeared a single time. V gene TRBV10-2 combines with J gene TRBJ1-1; D call uncertain. With 6 bases removed from V and 3 bases from J, the gap between germline ends came to 14 bases. This CDR3 has 14 amino acids. Germline lookup yields CDR1 WSHSY and CDR2 SAAADI. CDR3 in amino acids: CASRPLGRDTEAFF. As DNA, the CDR3 is TGCGCCAGCAGGCCCCTGGGGAGGGACACTGAAGCTTTCTTT.

To note about this clone: Different DNA sequences within this sample yield the same CDR3. The chain has TRBV18 and TRBJ2-6, with a tentative D call TRBD2 (5 bases). The germline gives CDR1 KGHSH, CDR2 LQKENI. The CDR3 totals 15 residues. V was pared by 6 bases and J by 4 bases, with 13 bases between. CDR3 sequence reads: CASSLTGSGANVLTF. The CDR3 DNA is TGTGCCAGCTCCCTGACGGGGTCCGGGGCCAACGTCCTGACTTTC.

The chain uses TRBV19 and TRBJ1-2, with 7 bases identical to TRBD1. CDR3 size: 15 residues. V was clipped by 5 bases and J by 4 bases; unmatched bases: 10. Germline CDR1 and CDR2: LNHDA and SQIVND (reference sequence). CDR3 bases: TGTGCCAGTAGTCCAGATCGACAGGGACCCTATGGCTACACCTTC. The encoded protein is CASSPDRQGPYGYTF. Complete variable domain (other parts from reference TRBV19 and TRBJ1-2): DGGITQSPKYLFRKEGQNVTLSCEQNLNHDAMYWYRQDPGQGLRLIYYSQIVNDFQKGDIAEGYSVSREKKESFPLTVTSAQKNPTAFYLCASSPDRQGPYGYTFGSGTRLTVV.

This clone was detected only a few times. This sequence joins TRBV5-1 and TRBJ1-2, with TRBD1 identical over 7 bases. Trimming cost V 4 bases and J 8 bases; bases outside gene matches: 14. Germline lookup yields CDR1 SGHRS and CDR2 YFSETQ. This CDR3 contains 15 residues. The CDR3 coding sequence is TGCGCCAGCAGCCTGGACCGGGACAGTAGTAGAGGCTACACCTTC. It yields the protein CASSLDRDSSRGYTF.

V and J are TRBV11-2 and TRBJ1-6; D possibly corresponds to TRBD1 (5 bases). CDR1 and CDR2 from the germline V gene are SGHAT and FQNNGV. The V end lost 4 bases, the J end lost 6 bases, and 13 bases lay between the germline ends. This CDR3 has 15 amino acids. Here the CDR3 reads CASSSMRQTNSPLHF. As DNA, the CDR3 is TGTGCCAGCAGCTCCATGCGACAGACTAATTCACCCCTCCACTTT.

The V and J genes are TRBV5-1 and TRBJ2-5; the match to TRBD2 covers 9 bases. CDR3 size: 14 residues. The germline V gene encodes CDR1 SGHRS and CDR2 YFSETQ. V shed 4 bases, J shed 7 bases, and the junction held 8 bases outside the gene matches. This CDR3 reads CASSIPSGEVTQYF. The CDR3 nucleotides are TGCGCCAGCAGCATCCCTAGCGGGGAGGTGACCCAGTACTTC. The full variable domain, in which reference TRBV5-1 and TRBJ2-5 provide the parts outside the CDR3, is KAGVTQTPRYLIKTRGQQVTLSCSPISGHRSVSWYQQTPGQGLQFLFEYFSETQRNKGNFPGRFSGRQFSNSRSEMNVSTLELGDSALYLCASSIPSGEVTQYFGPGTRLLVL.

This chain joins TRBV5-5 and TRBJ1-2; D is ambiguous. Germline-derived CDR1 and CDR2 are SGHKS and YYEKEE (reference sequence). This CDR3 contains 13 residues. V dropped 4 bases and J dropped 4 bases, with 11 bases sitting between them. The CDR3 is CASSLREGYGYTF. In DNA form, the CDR3 reads TGTGCCAGCAGCCTCCGTGAGGGCTATGGCTACACCTTC.

The gene calls are TRBV11-1 and TRBJ2-5, with TRBD1 identical over 8 bases. With V trimmed by 5 bases and J by 4 bases, 6 bases remained unmatched. The CDR3 is 14 residues long. Germline V gives CDR1 SGHAT, CDR2 FQDESV (reference sequence). The CDR3 sequence is CASSDRQGIETQYF. In DNA, the CDR3 is TGTGCCAGCAGCGACCGACAGGGGATAGAGACCCAGTACTTC. Combining the CDR3 with reference TRBV11-1 and TRBJ2-5 gives the whole variable domain EAEVAQSPRYKITEKSQAVAFWCDPISGHATLYWYRQILGQGPELLVQFQDESVVDDSQLPKDRFSAERLKGVDSTLKIQPAELGDSAMYLCASSDRQGIETQYFGPGTRLLVL.

The V and J genes are TRBV28 and TRBJ1-2; TRBD1 might be the D (6 bases). The V end was cut by 7 bases, the J end by 2 bases, with 11 bases between. Germline CDR1 is MDHEN and CDR2 is SYDVKM. The CDR3 consists of 13 residues. Written as DNA, the CDR3 is TGTGCCAGCATATCGGACAGAAACTATGGCTACACCTTC. Translated, it gives CASISDRNYGYTF.

V usage is TRBV6-1 and J usage is TRBJ1-4; D is ambiguous. CDR3 length: 16 residues. With 4 bases removed from V and 6 bases from J, the gap between germline ends came to 18 bases. Germline assignment: CDR1 MNHNS and CDR2 SASEGT. In DNA form, the CDR3 reads TGTGCCAGCAGTGGCCCTTTGGATTCCCGGGATGAAAAACTGTTTTTT. Translating gives CASSGPLDSRDEKLFF.

The genes are TRBV15 and TRBJ2-7; 8 bases are shared with TRBD1. J lost 6 bases, V lost 8 bases, and 6 bases had no gene match. This CDR3 region has 12 residues. The V gene's germline CDR1 is LNHNV and CDR2 YYDKDF (reference sequence). The CDR3 DNA sequence: TGTGCCACCGCGGACAGGGAAAGCGAGCAGTACTTC. Protein: CATADRESEQYF.